This T cell receptor beta chain originates from a study of human T cells and chemical hapten exposure. The V end lost 0 bases, the J end lost 2 bases, and 11 bases lay between the germline ends. The CDR3 is made up of 17 amino acids. The germline V gene has CDR1 MGHRA and CDR2 YSYEKL. Time point here: pre-sensitization, week 0. Treatment reported: therapeutic diphenylcyclopropenone sensitization with weekly scalp DPC. TCRdb re-called the RACE reads through MiXCR, storing one row per CDR3 protein. The repertoire holds approximately 370,000 distinct CDR3 sequences, 4.5% to 7% seen once, with around 8.8% in the top ten.

The clonotype was recovered from a young woman with alopecia areata. Some clones in this sample may be carry-over from other donors' samples. This rearrangement joins TRBV4-1 to TRBJ2-6; a weak D match, TRBD1 (5 bases). The specimen was whole blood, collected in connection with sensitization to the hapten diphenylcyclopropenone (DPC). The CDR3 DNA reads TGCGCCAGCAGCCAAGACTTGGTAGGGGCTGGGGCCAACGTCCTGACTTTC. This translates into CASSQDLVGAGANVLTF.